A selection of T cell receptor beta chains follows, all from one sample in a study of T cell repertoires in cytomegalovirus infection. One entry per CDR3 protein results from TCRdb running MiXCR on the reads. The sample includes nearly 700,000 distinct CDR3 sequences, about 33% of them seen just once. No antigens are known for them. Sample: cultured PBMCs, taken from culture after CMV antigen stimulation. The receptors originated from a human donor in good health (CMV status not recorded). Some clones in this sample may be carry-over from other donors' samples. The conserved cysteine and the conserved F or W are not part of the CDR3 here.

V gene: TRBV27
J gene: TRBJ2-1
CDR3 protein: ASSRVRDGEQF

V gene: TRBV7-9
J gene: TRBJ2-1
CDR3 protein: ASSLGHTIVGEQF

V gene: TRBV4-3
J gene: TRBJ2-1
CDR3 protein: ASSQPGQSSYNEQF

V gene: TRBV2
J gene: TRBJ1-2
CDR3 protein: ASSEIQGVGGYT

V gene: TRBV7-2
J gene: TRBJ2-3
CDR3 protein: ASSQRTPMDTQY

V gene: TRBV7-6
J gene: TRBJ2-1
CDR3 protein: ASSSQDGNEQF

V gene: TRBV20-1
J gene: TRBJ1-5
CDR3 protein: SAGDIGNQPQH

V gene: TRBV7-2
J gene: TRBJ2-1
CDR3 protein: ASSLARLAGGNEQF

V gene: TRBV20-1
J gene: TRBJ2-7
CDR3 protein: SAQRGQGYEQY

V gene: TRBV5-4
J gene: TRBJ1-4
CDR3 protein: ASSRGGRSEKLF

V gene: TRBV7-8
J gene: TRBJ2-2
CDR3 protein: ATQKGRVNTGELF

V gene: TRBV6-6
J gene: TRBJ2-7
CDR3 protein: ATTDRVVHEQY